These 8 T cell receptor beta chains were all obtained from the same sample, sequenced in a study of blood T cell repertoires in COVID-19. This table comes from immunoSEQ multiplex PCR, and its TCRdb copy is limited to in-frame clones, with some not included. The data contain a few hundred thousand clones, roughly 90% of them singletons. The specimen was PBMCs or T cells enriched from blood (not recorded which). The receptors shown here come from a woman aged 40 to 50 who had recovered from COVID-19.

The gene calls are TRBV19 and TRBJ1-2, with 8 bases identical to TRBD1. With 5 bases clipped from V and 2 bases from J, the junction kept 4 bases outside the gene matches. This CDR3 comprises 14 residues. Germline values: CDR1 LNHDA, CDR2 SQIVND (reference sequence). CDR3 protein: CASSPGGRNYGYTF. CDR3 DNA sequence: TGTGCCAGTAGTCCAGGGGGCAGAAACTATGGCTACACCTTC.

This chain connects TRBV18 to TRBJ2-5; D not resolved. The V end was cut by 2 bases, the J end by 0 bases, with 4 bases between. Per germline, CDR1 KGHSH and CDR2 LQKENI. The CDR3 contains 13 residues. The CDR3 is CASSPSDQETQYF. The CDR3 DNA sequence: TGTGCCAGCTCACCATCAGACCAAGAGACCCAGTACTTC. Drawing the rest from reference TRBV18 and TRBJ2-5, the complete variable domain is NAGVMQNPRHLVRRRGQEARLRCSPMKGHSHVYWYRQLPEEGLKFMVYLQKENIIDESGMPKERFSAEFPKEGPSILRIQQVVRGDSAAYFCASSPSDQETQYFGPGTRLLVL.

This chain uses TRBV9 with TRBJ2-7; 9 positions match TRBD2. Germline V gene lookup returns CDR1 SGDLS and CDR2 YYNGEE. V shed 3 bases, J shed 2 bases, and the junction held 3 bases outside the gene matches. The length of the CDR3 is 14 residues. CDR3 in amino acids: CASSAGGGAYEQYF. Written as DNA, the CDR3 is TGTGCCAGCAGCGCAGGCGGGGGGGCCTACGAGCAGTACTTC. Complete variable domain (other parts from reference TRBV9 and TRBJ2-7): DSGVTQTPKHLITATGQRVTLRCSPRSGDLSVYWYQQSLDQGLQFLIQYYNGEERAKGNILERFSAQQFPDLHSELNLSSLELGDSALYFCASSAGGGAYEQYFGPGTRLTVT.

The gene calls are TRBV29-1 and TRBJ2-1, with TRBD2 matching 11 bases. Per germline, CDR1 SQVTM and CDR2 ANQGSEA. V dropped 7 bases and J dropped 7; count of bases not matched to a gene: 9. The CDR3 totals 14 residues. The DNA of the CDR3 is TGCAGCGCCGATACTAGCGGGAGTTCAAATGAGCAGTTCTTC. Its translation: CSADTSGSSNEQFF.

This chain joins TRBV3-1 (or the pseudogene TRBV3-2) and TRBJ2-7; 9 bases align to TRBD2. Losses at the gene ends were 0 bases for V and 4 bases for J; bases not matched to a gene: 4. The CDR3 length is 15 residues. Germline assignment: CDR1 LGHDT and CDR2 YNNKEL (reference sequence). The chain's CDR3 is CASSQELAGYYEQYF. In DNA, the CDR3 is TGTGCCAGCAGCCAAGAACTAGCGGGCTATTACGAGCAGTACTTC.

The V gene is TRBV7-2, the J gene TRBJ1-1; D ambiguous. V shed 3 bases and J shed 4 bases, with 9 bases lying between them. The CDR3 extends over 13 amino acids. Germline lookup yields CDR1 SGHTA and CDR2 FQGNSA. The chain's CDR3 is CASSFGESTEAFF. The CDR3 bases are TGTGCCAGCAGCTTCGGAGAGTCCACTGAAGCTTTCTTT.

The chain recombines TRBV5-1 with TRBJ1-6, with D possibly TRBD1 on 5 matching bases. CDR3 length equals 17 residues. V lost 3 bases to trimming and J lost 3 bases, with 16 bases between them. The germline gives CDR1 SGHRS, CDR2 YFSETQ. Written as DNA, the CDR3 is TGCGCCAGCAGCTCGGGGGGGACGGACTACTATAATTCACCCCTCCACTTT. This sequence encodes CASSSGGTDYYNSPLHF.

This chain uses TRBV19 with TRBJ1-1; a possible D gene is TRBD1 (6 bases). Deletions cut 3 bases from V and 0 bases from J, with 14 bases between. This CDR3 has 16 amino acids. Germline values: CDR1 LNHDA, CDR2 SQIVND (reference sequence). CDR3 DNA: TGTGCCAGTAGTATCGAGGCAGGGGATGTGAACACTGAAGCTTTCTTT. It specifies CASSIEAGDVNTEAFF.